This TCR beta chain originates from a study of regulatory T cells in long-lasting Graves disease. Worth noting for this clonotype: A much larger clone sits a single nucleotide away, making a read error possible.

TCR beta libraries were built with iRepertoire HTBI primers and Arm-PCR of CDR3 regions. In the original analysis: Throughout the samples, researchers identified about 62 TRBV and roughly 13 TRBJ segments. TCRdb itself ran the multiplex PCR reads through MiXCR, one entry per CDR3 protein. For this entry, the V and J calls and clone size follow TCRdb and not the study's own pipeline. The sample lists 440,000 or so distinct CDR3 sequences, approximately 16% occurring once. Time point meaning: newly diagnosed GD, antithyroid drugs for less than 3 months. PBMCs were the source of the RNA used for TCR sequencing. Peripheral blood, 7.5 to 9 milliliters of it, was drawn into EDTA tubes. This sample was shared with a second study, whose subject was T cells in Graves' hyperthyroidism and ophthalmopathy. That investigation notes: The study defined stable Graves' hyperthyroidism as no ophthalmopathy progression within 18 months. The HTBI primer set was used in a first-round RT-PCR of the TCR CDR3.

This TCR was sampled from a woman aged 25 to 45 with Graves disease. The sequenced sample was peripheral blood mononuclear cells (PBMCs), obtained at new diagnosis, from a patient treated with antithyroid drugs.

The CDR3 DNA reads TGCGCCAGCAGCCCCGGGGCTAGCGAGGTTAATGAGCAGTTCTTC. It codes for CASSPGASEVNEQFF. The chain is built from TRBV7-9 and TRBJ2-1, with D perhaps matching TRBD2 (6 bases). The CDR3 spans 15 residues. Germline V gives CDR1 SEHNR, CDR2 FQNEAQ (reference sequence).